The subject of this entry is one T cell receptor (beta chain). Its target is not known. Donors were healthy HIV-negative adults without recently reported acute infections or vaccinations. Trimming stripped 3 bases from V and 0 bases from J, with 18 bases between. Germline loops: CDR1 LNHDA, CDR2 SQIVND (reference sequence). The CDR3 consists of 17 residues. This record comes from a study of shared clonotypes between healthy human individuals. Study details: The study used three CD4 naive, three CD4 memory, two CD8 naive and one CD8 memory plate per donor.

Using immunoSEQ multiplex PCR, the repertoire was profiled, and TCRdb retains in-frame clones only, with some absent. The sample yields millions of clones, 85% to 95% seen once. General observations from the study: Estimated richness values were generally larger in naive subsets than in memory subsets. It was the non-shared clonotypes that had lower generation probabilities than clonotypes shared by all four donors.

The rearrangement uses TRBV19 and TRBJ2-7, with unresolved D. The specimen sequenced was naive CD4+ T cells sorted from blood. Subset in this sample: CD45RA+ positively selected. This TCR came from a man between 18 and 29 years old in good health. The CDR3 sequence: CASSISPRSLTSYEQYF. CDR3 coding DNA: TGTGCCAGTAGTATTAGTCCCAGGAGCTTAACCTCCTACGAGCAGTACTTC.